These T cell receptor beta chains were read from a single sample in a study of Graves' ophthalmopathy and Graves' hyperthyroidism. TCRdb redid the calling of the multiplex PCR reads with MiXCR, one entry per CDR3 protein. This table has around 1,200,000 distinct CDR3 sequences, about two fifths appearing once. Sample: peripheral blood or thyroid tissue (not recorded which). Every receptor here comes from an adult man with Graves' hyperthyroidism. The CDR3 runs from the conserved cysteine through the conserved F or W. A D gene is named only where the DNA matches it firmly. Size is omitted from some rows. Given values are once, few, many or a class for expanded clones.

TGTGCCAGCCTCGGCAGGGGAAATTCACCCCTCCACTTT | CASLGRGNSPLHF | 13 | TRBV2 | NA | TRBJ1-6 | once
TGTGCCAGCAGCCTTACTAGGGGCAATGATGAAAAACTGTTTTTT | CASSLTRGNDEKLFF | 15 | TRBV14 | NA | TRBJ1-4 | many
TGTGCCAGCAGCCAAGACCCCCATGGCAGGGGCCTCTACGAGCAGTACTTC | CASSQDPHGRGLYEQYF | 17 | TRBV7-9 | NA | TRBJ2-7 | NA
TGTGCCAGCGCTGCGGACAGTCTTTTAAACTATGGCTACACCTTC | CASAADSLLNYGYTF | 15 | TRBV6-6 | NA | TRBJ1-2 | NA
TGCGCCAGCAGCCCAGGACAGGTTTTTTCTCTTTTTCGTGGCTACACCTTC | CASSPGQVFSLFRGYTF | 17 | TRBV4-3 | TRBD1 | TRBJ1-2 | NA
TGCGCCAGCAGCCTTCGGGACGTTCAAGAGACCCAGTACTTC | CASSLRDVQETQYF | 14 | TRBV4-3 | NA | TRBJ2-5 | NA
TGCAGCGTGGGACAGGGGCGGAGTACTGAAGCTTTCTTT | CSVGQGRSTEAFF | 13 | TRBV29-1 | TRBD1 | TRBJ1-1 | NA
TGCGCCAGCAGCCAGGACCTAGCTGGAGAGACCCAGTACTTC | CASSQDLAGETQYF | 14 | TRBV4-3 | NA | TRBJ2-5 | few
TGCAGCGTTGAAAAGGGGACAGGGGGCGGCTACGAGCAGTACTTC | CSVEKGTGGGYEQYF | 15 | TRBV29-1 | TRBD1 | TRBJ2-7 | many
TGCGCCAGCAGCTTTGTAGCGGGAGGCACCGGGGAGCTGTTTTTT | CASSFVAGGTGELFF | 15 | TRBV5-1 | TRBD2 | TRBJ2-2 | NA